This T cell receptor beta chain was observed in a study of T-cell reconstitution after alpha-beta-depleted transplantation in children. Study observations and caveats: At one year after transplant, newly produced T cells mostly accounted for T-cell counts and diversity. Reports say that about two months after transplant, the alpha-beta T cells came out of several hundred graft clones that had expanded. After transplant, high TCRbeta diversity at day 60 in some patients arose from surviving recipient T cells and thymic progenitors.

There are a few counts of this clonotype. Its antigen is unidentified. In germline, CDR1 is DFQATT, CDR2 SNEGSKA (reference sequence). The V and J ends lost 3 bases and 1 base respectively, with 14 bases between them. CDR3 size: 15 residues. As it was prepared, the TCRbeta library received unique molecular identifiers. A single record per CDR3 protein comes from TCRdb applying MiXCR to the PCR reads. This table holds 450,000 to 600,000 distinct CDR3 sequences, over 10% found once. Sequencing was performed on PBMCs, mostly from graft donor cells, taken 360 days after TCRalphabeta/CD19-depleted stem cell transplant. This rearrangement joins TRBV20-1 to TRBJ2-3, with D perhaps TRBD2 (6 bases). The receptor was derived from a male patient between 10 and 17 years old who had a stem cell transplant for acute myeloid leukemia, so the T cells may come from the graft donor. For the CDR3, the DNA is TGCAGTGCTAGGGAGGGGAGTAGTCGCACAGATACGCAGTATTTT. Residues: CSAREGSSRTDTQYF.